The 2 T cell receptor beta chains listed next were all sequenced from one sample in a study of molecular identifiers for immune sequencing clone quantification. Each CDR3 protein is one row after TCRdb ran MiXCR on the PCR reads. The sample yields hundreds of thousands of distinct CDR3 sequences, over 25% seen once. The sequenced sample was naive CD8+ T cells from blood, with Jurkat cell RNA spiked in. Subset denoted: FACS-sorted CD8+CD4-CCR7+CD45RA+ naive T cells. The receptor set was obtained from a human donor in good health. Some libraries in this study had Jurkat cell RNA spiked in.

The sample holds a few counts of this clonotype. This chain uses TRBV29-1 with TRBJ2-7; 8 bases agree with TRBD2. The V and J ends lost 3 bases and 4 bases, in that order; junction bases with no gene match: 14. The CDR3 is 16 amino acids. Germline-derived CDR1 and CDR2 are SQVTM and ANQGSEA. The CDR3 spells CSVERASGHQRYEQYF. Here the CDR3 DNA reads TGCAGCGTTGAGAGGGCTAGCGGGCATCAACGGTACGAGCAGTACTTC.

The chain employs TRBV7-9 and TRBJ2-5; TRBD1 is a possible D gene (6 bases). The length of the CDR3 is 16 residues. The germline V gene encodes CDR1 SEHNR and CDR2 FQNEAQ (reference sequence). Between the trimmed V and J ends, which lost 3 bases and 5 bases, there was a span of 19 bases. CDR3 nucleotide sequence: TGTGCCAGCAGCTTTACAGGGTCGCCATACGGGGAGACCCAGTACTTC. Translated, it gives CASSFTGSPYGETQYF.